The source of this TCR beta chain is a study of cytomegalovirus exposure and HLA in healthy donors. Findings and limits, study-wide: Common viral pathogens seemed to be connected with several of the most significant clusters, according to a later analysis. Further analysis, carried out later, found HLA-associated TCR beta chains more clonally expanded than equally common other chains. Being productive about 87% or about 30% of the time was typical of most TCR beta V segments in an earlier analysis. High sensitivity and specificity were reportedly achieved when the classifier diagnosed cytomegalovirus status.

With 60 Vbeta and 13 Jbeta primers, the PCR was carried out. Repertoires were generated with immunoSEQ multiplex PCR, while TCRdb's copy carries only in-frame clones and drops some. The data hold 150,000 to 200,000 clones, with roughly three quarters observed a single time. This clone has more than one count but fewer than ten. Antigen: not known. The CDR3 has 13 amino acids. Germline CDR1 SQVTM, CDR2 ANQGSEA. Trimming removed 7 bases from V and 0 bases from J, with 12 bases in between. The chain carries TRBV29-1 and TRBJ1-1; D is unclear. The sample taken for sequencing was PBMCs. This sequence was found in a woman in her forties or fifties in good health and CMV-seronegative. The CDR3 sequence: CSARGPMNTEAFF. The CDR3 DNA sequence: TGCAGCGCCCGTGGCCCCATGAACACTGAAGCTTTCTTT. Supplemented by reference TRBV29-1 and TRBJ1-1, the full variable domain reads SAVISQKPSRDICQRGTSLTIQCQVDSQVTMMFWYRQQPGQSLTLIATANQGSEATYESGFVIDKFPISRPNLTFSTLTVSNMSPEDSSIYLCSARGPMNTEAFFGQGTRLTVV.